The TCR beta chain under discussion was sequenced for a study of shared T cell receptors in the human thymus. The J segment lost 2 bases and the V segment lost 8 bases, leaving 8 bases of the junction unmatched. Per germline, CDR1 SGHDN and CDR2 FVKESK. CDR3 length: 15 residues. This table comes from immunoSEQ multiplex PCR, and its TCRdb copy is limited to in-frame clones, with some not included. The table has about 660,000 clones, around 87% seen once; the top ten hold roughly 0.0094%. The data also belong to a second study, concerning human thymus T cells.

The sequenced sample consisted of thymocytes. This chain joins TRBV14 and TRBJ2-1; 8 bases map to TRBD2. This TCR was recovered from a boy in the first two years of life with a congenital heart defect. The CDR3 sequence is CASSTGTRAYNEQFF. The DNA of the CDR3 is TGTGCCAGCTCCACCGGGACTAGAGCCTACAATGAGCAGTTCTTC.